These T cell receptor beta chains were read from a single sample in a study of shared clonotypes between healthy human individuals. Clones were read by immunoSEQ multiplex PCR, and TCRdb kept only the in-frame ones, dropping some. The sample yields about 2 million clones, about 95% seen once. Sequencing was carried out using naive CD8+ T cells sorted from blood. These receptors all come from a man in his late teens or twenties in good health. Each CDR3 is given with its conserved first and last residue. Each record gives: V gene, clone size, D gene, J gene, CDR3 protein, CDR3 DNA. D genes are given only for firm matches. Size tells how often a clone was seen (once, few, many) or the class of an expanded clone, and some rows leave it out.

>TRBV15|-|-|TRBJ2-7
CATSTGSYEQYF
TGTGCCACCAGCACTGGCTCCTACGAGCAGTACTTC
>TRBV6-5|-|-|TRBJ2-5
CASSNAGSETQYF
TGTGCCAGCAGCAACGCGGGTTCAGAGACCCAGTACTTC
>TRBV7-9|-|-|TRBJ2-7
CASSSKKLGEQYF
TGTGCCAGCAGCTCGAAAAAACTCGGCGAGCAGTACTTC
>TRBV6-5|-|TRBD1|TRBJ1-2
CASSYSGTEVYGYTF
TGTGCCAGCAGTTACTCCGGGACAGAAGTATATGGCTACACCTTC
>TRBV13|-|TRBD2|TRBJ2-7
CASSAGTTSYEQYF
TGTGCCAGCAGCGCCGGGACTACCTCCTACGAGCAGTACTTC
>TRBV10-3|-|-|TRBJ1-2
CAISETTGRLGYTF
TGTGCCATCAGTGAAACGACGGGGCGACTAGGCTACACCTTC
>TRBV10-3|-|-|TRBJ2-3
CAIWSSRGTDTQYF
TGTGCCATCTGGTCTAGTCGGGGCACAGATACGCAGTATTTT
>TRBV7-9|-|TRBD2|TRBJ2-7
CASSLGGGATTEQYF
TGTGCCAGCAGCTTAGGCGGGGGGGCCACTACCGAGCAGTACTTC
>TRBV7-9|-|TRBD1|TRBJ1-2
CASSSTFDRGIYGYTF
TGTGCCAGCAGCTCTACCTTCGACAGGGGTATCTATGGCTACACCTTC
>TRBV27|-|-|TRBJ2-7
CASSFSGLSYEQYF
TGTGCCAGCAGTTTCTCTGGCCTATCCTACGAGCAGTACTTC
>TRBV5-3|-|-|TRBJ1-6
CARSIRGRLFLHF
TGTGCCAGAAGCATCCGGGGCCGGCTGTTTCTCCACTTT
>TRBV6-6|-|-|TRBJ1-1
CASRDYLNEAFF
TGTGCCAGCAGAGACTATCTAAATGAAGCTTTCTTT
>TRBV4-3|-|TRBD2|TRBJ2-7
CASSQGSAGSSYEQYF
TGCGCCAGCAGCCAAGGTTCAGCGGGAAGCTCCTACGAGCAGTACTTC
>TRBV10-3|-|TRBD2|TRBJ2-5
CAISDWTSGEETQYF
TGTGCCATCAGTGATTGGACTAGCGGGGAAGAGACCCAGTACTTC
>TRBV14|-|-|TRBJ2-7
CASSQVETIYEQYF
TGTGCCAGCAGCCAAGTCGAGACAATTTACGAGCAGTACTTC
>TRBV5-6|-|-|TRBJ1-1
CASSFTGYLGTEAFF
TGTGCCAGCAGCTTTACAGGGTATCTAGGCACTGAAGCTTTCTTT
>TRBV7-8|-|-|TRBJ2-7
CASSTIGTETSGYEQYF
TGTGCCAGCAGCACCATCGGGACAGAGACTAGTGGCTACGAGCAGTACTTC
>TRBV5-6|-|-|TRBJ1-4
CASSRTDHNEKLFF
TGTGCCAGCAGCCGGACAGACCATAATGAAAAACTGTTTTTT
>TRBV5-3|-|-|TRBJ1-1
CARSLGKRMRTEAFF
TGTGCCAGAAGCTTGGGGAAGCGTATGCGGACTGAAGCTTTCTTT
>TRBV7-9|-|-|TRBJ2-7
CASSSSPRTPSYEQYF
TGTGCCAGCAGCTCCAGCCCCCGGACACCTTCCTACGAGCAGTACTTC
>TRBV7-9|-|-|TRBJ2-1
CASSFGAIYNEQFF
TGTGCCAGCAGCTTCGGGGCGATCTACAATGAGCAGTTCTTC
>TRBV23-1|-|TRBD1|TRBJ1-2
CASGTFGQGNGYTF
TGCGCCAGCGGAACCTTCGGACAGGGCAATGGCTACACCTTC
>TRBV15|-|-|TRBJ2-7
CATSSLGDEQYF
TGTGCCACCAGCAGTTTGGGGGACGAGCAGTACTTC
>TRBV4-1|-|-|TRBJ1-2
CASSQASSYGYTF
TGCGCCAGCAGCCAGGCGAGCAGCTATGGCTACACCTTC
>TRBV19|-|TRBD1|TRBJ2-2
CASSIDWDSPTGELFF
TGTGCCAGTAGTATAGATTGGGACAGCCCCACCGGGGAGCTGTTTTTT
>TRBV11-2|-|-|TRBJ2-1
CASSLRLGPYNEQFF
TGTGCCAGCAGCCTTCGTCTAGGGCCCTACAATGAGCAGTTCTTC
>TRBV11-3|once|-|TRBJ2-5
CASSLYHQDNLETQYF
TGTGCCAGCAGCTTATACCATCAGGACAATCTTGAGACCCAGTACTTC
>TRBV27|-|-|TRBJ2-7
CASSRTPYEQYF
TGTGCCAGCAGCCGTACCCCCTACGAGCAGTACTTC
>TRBV29-1|-|-|TRBJ2-5
CSVDKGDGETQYF
TGCAGCGTTGATAAGGGGGACGGGGAGACCCAGTACTTC
>TRBV7-2|-|-|TRBJ2-7
CASSLVGTSYEQYF
TGTGCCAGCAGCTTAGTAGGCACTTCCTACGAGCAGTACTTC
>TRBV2|-|TRBD1|TRBJ1-1
CASSDSGTVNTEAFF
TGTGCCAGCAGTGACTCCGGGACAGTGAACACTGAAGCTTTCTTT
>TRBV28|-|TRBD1|TRBJ1-2
CASSLVPGGDPNYGYTF
TGTGCCAGCAGTTTAGTTCCAGGGGGTGACCCTAACTATGGCTACACCTTC
>TRBV9|-|-|TRBJ2-5
CASSSQDKETQYF
TGTGCCAGCAGCTCACAGGATAAAGAGACCCAGTACTTC
>TRBV5-1|-|TRBD1|TRBJ1-2
CASSPGQEDYGYTF
TGCGCCAGCAGCCCCGGACAGGAGGACTATGGCTACACCTTC
>TRBV19|-|-|TRBJ2-7
CASSETSIHEQYF
TGTGCCAGTAGCGAGACTAGTATCCACGAGCAGTACTTC
>TRBV28|-|-|TRBJ1-2
CASSPSAGKSYGYTF
TGTGCCAGCAGTCCCTCGGCAGGGAAGTCCTATGGCTACACCTTC
>TRBV7-9|-|-|TRBJ1-1
CASSLGGDIEAFF
TGTGCCAGCAGCTTAGGAGGGGACATTGAAGCTTTCTTT
>TRBV29-1|-|-|TRBJ1-1
CSVSRPVGTEAFF
TGCAGCGTTTCTAGACCAGTGGGCACTGAAGCTTTCTTT
>TRBV10-2|-|TRBD2|TRBJ2-7
CASSDPVAGEGRLEQYF
TGCGCCAGCAGTGACCCGGTAGCGGGAGAGGGGAGACTGGAGCAGTACTTC
>TRBV15|-|TRBD2|TRBJ2-3
CATSGREDTDTQYF
TGTGCCACCAGCGGCCGGGAGGACACAGATACGCAGTATTTT
>TRBV5-1|-|-|TRBJ2-7
CASSLGAGPLYEQYF
TGCGCCAGCAGCTTGGGGGCGGGACCATTATACGAGCAGTACTTC